A single sample is the source of the 13 T cell receptor beta chains below, sequenced in a study of T cell clonotyping in hematopoietic cell transplantation. Regarding time point: recipient sample about 28 days before transplant, after cytoreduction. The protocol was immunoSEQ multiplex PCR, while the TCRdb copy is restricted to in-frame clones and leaves out a portion. The top ten hold approximately 15% of the sample, which has over 10,000 clones, approximately 88% seen once. The sequencing here drew on peripheral blood mononuclear cells, taken before stem cell transplant. These TCRs come from a man in his 60s with acute myeloid leukemia. Some clones in this sample may be carry-over from other donors' samples.

This clone has a handful of counts. This chain connects TRBV6-1 to TRBJ1-5; 7 bases fit TRBD1. J gave up 6 bases and V 4 bases, and 6 bases lay outside the gene matches. The germline V gene has CDR1 MNHNS and CDR2 SASEGT. CDR3 length equals 14 residues. CDR3 nucleotides: TGTGCCAGCAGTGCCGGACAGGAGGGTCAGCCCCAGCATTTT. It codes for CASSAGQEGQPQHF.

The V and J genes are TRBV25-1 and TRBJ2-7; D unclear. Trimming removed 10 bases at V and 5 bases at J, with 18 bases between. This CDR3 region has 13 residues. Germline-derived CDR1 and CDR2 are MGHDK and SYGVNS. In DNA, the CDR3 is TGTGCCACTCAAGCAGGCCTCTACGACGAGCAGTACTTC. Translation: CATQAGLYDEQYF.

The chain couples TRBV4-1 to TRBJ1-5; TRBD1 agrees at 7 bases. After removal of 3 bases from V and 5 bases from J, the junction contained 7 bases not matched to a gene. The CDR3 extends over 15 amino acids. Per germline, CDR1 MGHRA and CDR2 YSYEKL. This chain's CDR3 is CASSHHQGGDQPQHF. CDR3 DNA: TGCGCCAGCAGCCATCACCAGGGGGGAGATCAGCCCCAGCATTTT.

This chain joins TRBV2 and TRBJ1-4; no clear D. V was clipped by 6 bases and J by 0 bases, with 14 bases between them. This CDR3 spans 16 amino acids. The germline V gene encodes CDR1 SNHLY and CDR2 FYNNEI. CDR3 DNA: TGTGCCAGCAGCCTACAGTCGGCGACAACTAATGAAAAACTGTTTTTT. Translated, it gives CASSLQSATTNEKLFF. Together with reference TRBV2 and TRBJ1-4, the CDR3 gives the full variable domain: EPEVTQTPSHQVTQMGQEVILRCVPISNHLYFYWYRQILGQKVEFLVSFYNNEISEKSEIFDDQFSVERPDGSNFTLKIRSTKLEDSAMYFCASSLQSATTNEKLFFGSGTQLSVL.

The V and J genes are TRBV2 and TRBJ2-3; TRBD2 matches 7 bases. Germline assignment: CDR1 SNHLY and CDR2 FYNNEI. J gave up 7 bases and V 11 bases, and 15 bases lay outside the gene matches. The CDR3 consists of 14 residues. As DNA, the CDR3 is TGTGCCGGACTGGAGGGCCGGGGGGAGTATACGCAGTATTTT. This codes for CAGLEGRGEYTQYF. The full variable domain, completed using reference TRBV2 and TRBJ2-3, is EPEVTQTPSHQVTQMGQEVILRCVPISNHLYFYWYRQILGQKVEFLVSFYNNEISEKSEIFDDQFSVERPDGSNFTLKIRSTKLEDSAMYFCAGLEGRGEYTQYFGPGTRLTVL.

The chain has TRBV7-8 and TRBJ2-3, with TRBD2 matching over 10 bases. CDR3 size: 15 residues. The germline CDR1 and CDR2 sequences are SGHVS and FQNEAQ. The ends lost 4 bases at V and 1 base at J; junction bases unmatched: 2. CDR3 amino acids: CASSYGTSGTDTQYF. The CDR3, as DNA: TGTGCCAGCAGCTACGGGACTAGCGGCACAGATACGCAGTATTTT.

The chain employs TRBV7-2 and TRBJ2-3; D might be TRBD1 or TRBD2, each matching 5 bases. There are 17 residues in the CDR3. The germline V gene has CDR1 SGHTA and CDR2 FQGNSA. Trimming removed 5 bases at V and 1 base at J, with 19 bases between. The CDR3 reads CASSQEGRGDRTDTQYF. The CDR3 DNA reads TGTGCCAGCAGCCAAGAGGGTCGAGGGGACCGCACAGATACGCAGTATTTT.

This chain links TRBV6-5 with TRBJ2-2, with 10 bases matching TRBD1. V was pared by 6 bases and J by 0 bases, with 1 base of the junction left unmatched. The germline CDR1 and CDR2 sequences are MNHEY and SVGAGI. This CDR3 has 15 amino acids. Here the CDR3 reads CASSGQGANTGELFF. CDR3 sequence (DNA): TGTGCCAGCAGCGGACAGGGGGCGAACACCGGGGAGCTGTTTTTT.

The V gene is TRBV11-3, the J gene TRBJ1-1; 8 nucleotides match TRBD1. This CDR3 has 14 amino acids. Looked up from germline, CDR1 is SGHNT and CDR2 is YENEEA. Trimming at V came to 5 bases and at J to 3 bases, leaving 5 bases not matched to a gene. The CDR3 is CASSTSTGDTEAFF. In nucleotides, the CDR3 is TGTGCCAGCAGCACCTCGACAGGGGACACTGAAGCTTTCTTT.

By share, this clone counts as medium-sized. The J gene is TRBJ1-2, the V gene TRBV7-2, with a possible D match to TRBD1 (5 bases). Germline CDR1 SGHTA, CDR2 FQGNSA. The CDR3 length is 15 residues. V was clipped by 3 bases and J by 2 bases, with 13 bases between them. The CDR3, as DNA: TGTGCCAGCAGCTTGAACCGACAGCCGAACTATGGCTACACCTTC. It encodes CASSLNRQPNYGYTF.

V gene TRBV2 combines with J gene TRBJ1-3; D is unresolved. V gave up 3 bases and J gave up 0 bases, with 15 bases separating them. Germline-derived CDR1 and CDR2 are SNHLY and FYNNEI. This CDR3 is 17 amino acids long. CDR3 nucleotides: TGTGCCAGCAGTGACGGTGTGGGTGGCTTCTCTGGAAACACCATATATTTT. As protein: CASSDGVGGFSGNTIYF. The complete variable domain, with remaining parts taken from reference TRBV2 and TRBJ1-3, reads EPEVTQTPSHQVTQMGQEVILRCVPISNHLYFYWYRQILGQKVEFLVSFYNNEISEKSEIFDDQFSVERPDGSNFTLKIRSTKLEDSAMYFCASSDGVGGFSGNTIYFGEGSWLTVV.

The rearrangement links TRBV10-3 to TRBJ2-1; 9 bases map to TRBD1. Trimming at V came to 7 bases and at J to 4 bases, leaving 5 bases not matched to a gene. CDR3 size: 14 residues. Germline CDR1 is ENHRY and CDR2 is SYGVKD. The CDR3 DNA reads as TGTGCCATCACTCCGGGACAGGGTTACAATGAGCAGTTCTTC. It is translated as CAITPGQGYNEQFF.

The V call is TRBV5-1, the J call TRBJ2-7; 7 positions agree with TRBD1. This CDR3 comprises 14 residues. The junction had 10 bases not matched to a gene; V was cut back by 4 bases and J by 6 bases. Germline V gene lookup returns CDR1 SGHRS and CDR2 YFSETQ. CDR3 sequence (DNA): TGCGCCAGCAGCCAAGACAGGGCTCGGGTCGAGCAGTACTTC. Translated: CASSQDRARVEQYF. The full variable domain, its missing parts supplied by reference TRBV5-1 and TRBJ2-7, is KAGVTQTPRYLIKTRGQQVTLSCSPISGHRSVSWYQQTPGQGLQFLFEYFSETQRNKGNFPGRFSGRQFSNSRSEMNVSTLELGDSALYLCASSQDRARVEQYFGPGTRLTVT.